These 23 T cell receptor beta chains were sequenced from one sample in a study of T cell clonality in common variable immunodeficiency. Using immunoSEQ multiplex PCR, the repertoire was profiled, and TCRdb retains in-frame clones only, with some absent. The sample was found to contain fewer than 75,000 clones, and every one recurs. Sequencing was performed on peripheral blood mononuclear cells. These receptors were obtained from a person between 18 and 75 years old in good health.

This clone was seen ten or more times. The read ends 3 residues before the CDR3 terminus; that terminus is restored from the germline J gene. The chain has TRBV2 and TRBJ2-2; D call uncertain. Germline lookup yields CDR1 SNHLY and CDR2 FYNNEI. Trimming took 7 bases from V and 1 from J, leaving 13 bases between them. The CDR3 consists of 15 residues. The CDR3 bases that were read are TGTGCCAGCACCGCCCTAGGATTGAACACCGGGGAG. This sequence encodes CASTALGLNTGE. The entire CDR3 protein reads CASTALGLNTGELFF.

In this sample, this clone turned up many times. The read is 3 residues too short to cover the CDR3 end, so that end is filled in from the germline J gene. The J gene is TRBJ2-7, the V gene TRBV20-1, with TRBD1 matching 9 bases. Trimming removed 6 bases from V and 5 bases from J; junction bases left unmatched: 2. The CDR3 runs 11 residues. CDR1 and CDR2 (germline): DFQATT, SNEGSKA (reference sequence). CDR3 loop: CSAGQGNEQYF. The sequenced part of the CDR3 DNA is TGCAGTGCGGGACAGGGAAACGAG.

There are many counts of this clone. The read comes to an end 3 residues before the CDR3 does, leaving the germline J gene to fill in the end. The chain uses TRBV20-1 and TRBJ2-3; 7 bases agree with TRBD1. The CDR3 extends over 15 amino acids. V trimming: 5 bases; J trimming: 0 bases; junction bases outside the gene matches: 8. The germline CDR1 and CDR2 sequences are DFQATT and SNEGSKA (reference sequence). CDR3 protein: CSAGFRTGSTDTQYF. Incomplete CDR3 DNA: TGCAGTGCTGGGTTCCGGACAGGCAGCACAGATACG.

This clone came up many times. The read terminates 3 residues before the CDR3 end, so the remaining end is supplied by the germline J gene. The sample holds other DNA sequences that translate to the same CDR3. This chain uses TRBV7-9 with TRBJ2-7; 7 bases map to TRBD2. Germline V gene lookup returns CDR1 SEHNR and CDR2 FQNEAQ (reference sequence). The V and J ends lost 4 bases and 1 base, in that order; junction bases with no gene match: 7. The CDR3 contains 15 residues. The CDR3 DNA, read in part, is TGTGCCAGCAGCTCTGCCCTAGCGGAATCCTACGAG. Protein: CASSSALAESYE. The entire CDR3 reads CASSSALAESYEQYF. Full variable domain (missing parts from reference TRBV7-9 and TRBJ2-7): DTGVSQNPRHKITKRGQNVTFRCDPISEHNRLYWYRQTLGQGPEFLTYFQNEAQLEKSRLLSDRFSAERPKGSFSTLEIQRTEQGDSAMYLCASSSALAESYEQYFGPGTRLTVT.

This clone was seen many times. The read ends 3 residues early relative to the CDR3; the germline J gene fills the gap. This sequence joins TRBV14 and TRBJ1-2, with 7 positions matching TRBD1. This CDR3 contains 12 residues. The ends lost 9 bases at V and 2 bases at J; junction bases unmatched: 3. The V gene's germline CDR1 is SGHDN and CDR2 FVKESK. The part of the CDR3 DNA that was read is TGTGCCAGTGGGACAGCCAACTATGGC. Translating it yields CASGTANYG. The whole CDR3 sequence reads CASGTANYGYTF.

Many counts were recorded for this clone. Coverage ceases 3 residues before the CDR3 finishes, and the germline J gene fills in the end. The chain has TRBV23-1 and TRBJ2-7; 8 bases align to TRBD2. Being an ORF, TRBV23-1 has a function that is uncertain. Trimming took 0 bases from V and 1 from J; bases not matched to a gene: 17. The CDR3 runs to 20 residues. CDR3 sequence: CASSQSIREAGALRSYEQYF. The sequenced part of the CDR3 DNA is TGCGCCAGCAGTCAATCAATTAGGGAAGCGGGAGCCCTGAGGTCCTACGAG.

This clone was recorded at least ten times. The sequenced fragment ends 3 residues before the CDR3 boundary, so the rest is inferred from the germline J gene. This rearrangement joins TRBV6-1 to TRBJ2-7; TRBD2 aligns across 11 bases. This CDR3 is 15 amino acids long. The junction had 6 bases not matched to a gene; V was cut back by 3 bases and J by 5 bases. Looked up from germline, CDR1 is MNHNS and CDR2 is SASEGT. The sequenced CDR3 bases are TGTGCCAGCAGTGAGTTAGCGGGGGGGCTGGACGAG. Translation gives CASSELAGGLDE. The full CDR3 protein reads CASSELAGGLDEQYF.

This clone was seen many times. The CDR3: CASSLTLDTGELFF. CDR3 DNA (partial): TGCGCCAGCAGCTTGACACTAGACACCGGGGAG. This chain connects TRBV5-1 to TRBJ2-2, with TRBD2 as a possible D gene (5 bases). Read sequence stops 3 residues before the CDR3 end, and the germline J gene provides the missing end. V dropped 1 base and J dropped 3 bases, with 7 bases sitting between them. This CDR3 comprises 14 residues. Germline V CDR1 and CDR2: SGHRS, YFSETQ.

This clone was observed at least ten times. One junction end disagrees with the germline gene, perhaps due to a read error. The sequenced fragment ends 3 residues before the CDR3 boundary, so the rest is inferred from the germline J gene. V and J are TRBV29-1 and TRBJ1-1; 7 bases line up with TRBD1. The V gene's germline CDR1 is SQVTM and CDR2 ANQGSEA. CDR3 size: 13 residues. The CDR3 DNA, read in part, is TGCAGCGCTGAAGGGGGCGCGAACACTGAA. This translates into CSAEGGANTE. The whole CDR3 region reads CSAEGGANTEAFF.

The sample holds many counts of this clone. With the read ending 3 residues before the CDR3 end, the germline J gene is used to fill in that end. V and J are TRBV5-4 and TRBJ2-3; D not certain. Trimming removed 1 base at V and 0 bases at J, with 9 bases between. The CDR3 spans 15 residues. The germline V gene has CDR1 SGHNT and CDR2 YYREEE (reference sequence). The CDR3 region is CASSLSSTSTDTQYF. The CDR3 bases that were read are TGTGCCAGCAGCTTGTCGTCTACGAGCACAGATACG. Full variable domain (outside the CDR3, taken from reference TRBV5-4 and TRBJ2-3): ETGVTQSPTHLIKTRGQQVTLRCSSQSGHNTVSWYQQALGQGPQFIFQYYREEENGRGNFPPRFSGLQFPNYSSELNVNALELDDSALYLCASSLSSTSTDTQYFGPGTRLTVL.

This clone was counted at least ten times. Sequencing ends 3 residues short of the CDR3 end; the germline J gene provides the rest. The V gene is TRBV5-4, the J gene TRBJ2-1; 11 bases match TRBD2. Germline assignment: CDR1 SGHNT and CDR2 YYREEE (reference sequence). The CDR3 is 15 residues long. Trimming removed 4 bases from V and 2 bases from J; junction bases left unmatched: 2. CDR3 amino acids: CASSVTSGTYNEQFF. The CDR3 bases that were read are TGTGCCAGCAGCGTGACTAGCGGGACCTACAATGAG.

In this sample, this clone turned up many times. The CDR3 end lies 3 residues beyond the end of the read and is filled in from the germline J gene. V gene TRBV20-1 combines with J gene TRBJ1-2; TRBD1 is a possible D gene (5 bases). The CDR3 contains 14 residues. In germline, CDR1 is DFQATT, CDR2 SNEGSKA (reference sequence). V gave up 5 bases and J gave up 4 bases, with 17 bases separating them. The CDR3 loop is CSAVGRGGSYGYTF. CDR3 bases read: TGCAGTGCTGTGGGTCGGGGGGGAAGCTATGGC.

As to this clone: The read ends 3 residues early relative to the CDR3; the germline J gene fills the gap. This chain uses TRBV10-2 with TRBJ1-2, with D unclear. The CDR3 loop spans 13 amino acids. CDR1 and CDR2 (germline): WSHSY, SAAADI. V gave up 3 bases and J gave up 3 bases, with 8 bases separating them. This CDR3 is CASSDPPYYGYTF. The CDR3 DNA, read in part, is TGCGCCAGCAGTGATCCCCCTTACTATGGC.

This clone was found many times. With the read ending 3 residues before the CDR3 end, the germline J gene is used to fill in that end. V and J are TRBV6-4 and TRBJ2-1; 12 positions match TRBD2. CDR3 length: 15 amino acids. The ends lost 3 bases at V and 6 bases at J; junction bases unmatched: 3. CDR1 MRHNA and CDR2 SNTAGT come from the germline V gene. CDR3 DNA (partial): TGTGCCAGCAGTGAGGGACTAGCGGGTTCCAATGAG. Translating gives CASSEGLAGSNE. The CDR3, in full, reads CASSEGLAGSNEQFF.

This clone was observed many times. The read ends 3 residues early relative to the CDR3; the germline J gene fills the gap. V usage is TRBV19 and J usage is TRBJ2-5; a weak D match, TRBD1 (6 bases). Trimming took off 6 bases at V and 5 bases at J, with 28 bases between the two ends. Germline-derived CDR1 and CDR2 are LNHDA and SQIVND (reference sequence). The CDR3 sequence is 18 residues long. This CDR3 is CASSPPMDRLFTSETQYF. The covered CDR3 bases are TGTGCCAGTAGCCCCCCGATGGACAGATTGTTTACATCGGAGACC.

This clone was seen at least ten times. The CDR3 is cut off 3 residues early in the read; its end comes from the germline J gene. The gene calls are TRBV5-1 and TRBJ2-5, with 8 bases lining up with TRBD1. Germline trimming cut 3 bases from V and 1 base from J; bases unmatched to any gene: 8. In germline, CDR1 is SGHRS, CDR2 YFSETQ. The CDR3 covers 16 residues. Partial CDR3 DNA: TGCGCCAGCAGCTCATTCGAAACAGGGGGCCAAGAGACC. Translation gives CASSSFETGGQET. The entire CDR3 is CASSSFETGGQETQYF.

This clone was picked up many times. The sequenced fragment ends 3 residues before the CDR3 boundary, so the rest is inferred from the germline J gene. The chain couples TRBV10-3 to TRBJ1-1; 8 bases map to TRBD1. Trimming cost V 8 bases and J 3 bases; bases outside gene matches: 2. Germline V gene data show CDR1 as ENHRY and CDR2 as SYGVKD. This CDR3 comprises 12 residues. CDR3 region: CAIGQGDTEAFF. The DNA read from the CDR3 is TGTGCCATCGGACAGGGCGACACTGAA.

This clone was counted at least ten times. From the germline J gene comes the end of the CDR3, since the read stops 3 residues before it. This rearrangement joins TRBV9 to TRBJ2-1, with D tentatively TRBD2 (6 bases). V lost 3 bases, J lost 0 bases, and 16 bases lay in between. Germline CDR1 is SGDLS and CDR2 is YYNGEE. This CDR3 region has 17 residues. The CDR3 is CASSGGVDLSSYNEQFF. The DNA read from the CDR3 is TGTGCCAGCAGCGGGGGGGTGGACCTTAGCTCCTACAATGAG.

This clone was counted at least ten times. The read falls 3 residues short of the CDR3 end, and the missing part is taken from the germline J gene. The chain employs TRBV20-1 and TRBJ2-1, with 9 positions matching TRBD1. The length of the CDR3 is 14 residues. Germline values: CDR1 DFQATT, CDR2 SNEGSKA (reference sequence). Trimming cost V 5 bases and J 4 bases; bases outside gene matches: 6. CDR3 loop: CSAGQGLVYNEQFF. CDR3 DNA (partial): TGCAGTGCTGGACAGGGGCTCGTTTACAATGAG.

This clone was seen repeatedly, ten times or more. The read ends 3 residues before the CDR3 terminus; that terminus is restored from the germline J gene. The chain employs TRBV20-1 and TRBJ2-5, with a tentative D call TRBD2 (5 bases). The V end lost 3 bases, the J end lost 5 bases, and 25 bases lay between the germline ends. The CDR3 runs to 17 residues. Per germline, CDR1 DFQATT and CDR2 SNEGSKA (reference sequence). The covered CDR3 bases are TGCAGTGCTAGTGTTAGAAGCGGAGGATTGAAGGCGGAGACC. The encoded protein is CSASVRSGGLKAET. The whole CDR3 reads CSASVRSGGLKAETQYF.

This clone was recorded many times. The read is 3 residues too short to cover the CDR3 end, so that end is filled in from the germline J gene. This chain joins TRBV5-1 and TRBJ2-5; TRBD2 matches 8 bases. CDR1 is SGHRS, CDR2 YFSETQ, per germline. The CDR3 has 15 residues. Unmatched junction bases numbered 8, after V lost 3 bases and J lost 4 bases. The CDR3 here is CASSSTGTSSETQYF. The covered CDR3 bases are TGCGCCAGCAGCTCCACCGGGACTAGTTCAGAGACC.

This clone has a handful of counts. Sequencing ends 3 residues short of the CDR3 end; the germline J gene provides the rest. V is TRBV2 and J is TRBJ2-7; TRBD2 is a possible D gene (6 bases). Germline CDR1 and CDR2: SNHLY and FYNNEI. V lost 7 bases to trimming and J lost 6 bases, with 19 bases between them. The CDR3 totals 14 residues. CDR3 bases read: TGTGCCAGCAAATCATCGGGACTTGCGGGCGAG. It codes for CASKSSGLAGE. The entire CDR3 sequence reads CASKSSGLAGEQYF.

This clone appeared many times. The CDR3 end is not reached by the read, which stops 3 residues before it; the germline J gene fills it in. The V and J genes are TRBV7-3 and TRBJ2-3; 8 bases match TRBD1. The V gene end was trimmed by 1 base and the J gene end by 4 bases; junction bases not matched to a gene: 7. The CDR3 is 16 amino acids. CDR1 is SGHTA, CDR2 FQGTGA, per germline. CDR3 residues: CASSLRTGGRADTQYF. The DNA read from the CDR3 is TGTGCCAGCAGCTTAAGAACAGGGGGTAGGGCAGATACG. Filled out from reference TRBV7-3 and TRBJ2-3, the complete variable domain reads GAGVSQTPSNKVTEKGKYVELRCDPISGHTALYWYRQSLGQGPEFLIYFQGTGAADDSGLPNDRFFAVRPEGSVSTLKIQRTERGDSAVYLCASSLRTGGRADTQYFGPGTRLTVL.